This TCR beta chain was identified during a study of identical twins. In TCRdb, the 5' RACE reads were re-called with MiXCR into one record per CDR3 protein. The sample lists over 600,000 distinct CDR3 sequences, 21% occurring once. This clonotype has a handful of counts. The sample was also reused in another study, on T cells expressing NK-cell markers. In that study: Beta-chain profiling covered CD3+CD56+NKG2C+, CD3+CD56+NKG2C- and CD3+CD56-NKG2C+ sorted subsets. About six donors carried dominant NKG2C+ clonotypes that made up roughly 1.0-8% of their CD8+ T cells.

Sequenced input: PBMCs. This clonotype was sampled from a woman between 18 and 30 years old in good health.

CDR3 loop: CASSYFPGNSAGYTF. The CDR3 DNA reads TGTGCCAGCAGTTACTTTCCGGGGAACTCGGCTGGCTACACCTTC. The chain carries TRBV6-5 and TRBJ1-2; D ambiguous. The CDR3 is 15 amino acids. V gave up 1 base and J gave up 7 bases, with 16 bases separating them. CDR1 is MNHEY, CDR2 SVGAGI, per germline.